The source of this T cell receptor beta chain is a study of blood T cell repertoires in COVID-19. Overall study context: T cells, B-cell-depleted T cells, or PBMCs supplied cDNA or gDNA.

As handled by the study authors: Reference gene primer amplification gave nucleated cell count estimates. Generated by immunoSEQ multiplex PCR, the TCRdb table keeps only in-frame clones and is missing some. D and trimming come from the DNA, and the V and J calls and clone size come from that table. The sample holds 110,000 or so clones, roughly 80% seen once. Trimming took 5 bases from V and 2 from J; bases not matched to a gene: 3. CDR3 length: 14 residues. The V gene's germline CDR1 is LGHDT and CDR2 YNNKEL (reference sequence). This rearrangement joins TRBV3-1 (or the pseudogene TRBV3-2) to TRBJ1-3; the match to TRBD1 covers 7 bases. The sequence was obtained from a man in his fifties with acute or convalescent COVID-19. The specimen was peripheral blood. The CDR3 here is CASSLGGAGNTIYF. Written as DNA, the CDR3 is TGTGCCAGCAGCTTAGGGGGCGCTGGAAACACCATATATTTT.